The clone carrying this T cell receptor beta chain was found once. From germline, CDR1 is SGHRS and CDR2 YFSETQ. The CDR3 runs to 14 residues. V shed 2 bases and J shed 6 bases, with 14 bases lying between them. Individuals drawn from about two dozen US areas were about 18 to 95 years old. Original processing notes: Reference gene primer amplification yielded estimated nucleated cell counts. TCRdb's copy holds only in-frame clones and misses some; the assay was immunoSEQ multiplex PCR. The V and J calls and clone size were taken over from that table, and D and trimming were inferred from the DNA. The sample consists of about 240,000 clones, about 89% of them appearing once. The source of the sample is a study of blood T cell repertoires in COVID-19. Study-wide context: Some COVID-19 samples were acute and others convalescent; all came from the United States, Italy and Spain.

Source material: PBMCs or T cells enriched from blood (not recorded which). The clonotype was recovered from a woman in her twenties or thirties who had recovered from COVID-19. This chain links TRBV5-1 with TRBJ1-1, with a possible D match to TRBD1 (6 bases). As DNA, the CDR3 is TGCGCCAGCAGCTTATCGACAGGCGCAGCTGAAGCTTTCTTT. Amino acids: CASSLSTGAAEAFF.